This entry lists 11 T cell receptor beta chains sequenced from one sample in a study of blood T cell repertoires in COVID-19. The data were produced by immunoSEQ multiplex PCR, yet TCRdb's version contains in-frame clones alone and is incomplete. The table has 110,000 or so clones, 80% to 90% seen once. The sample consisted of peripheral blood. The receptors here all came from a man aged 65-85 years who had recovered from COVID-19.

The rearrangement uses TRBV29-1 and TRBJ2-5; 8 bases are a match to TRBD1. The V and J ends lost 5 bases and 5 bases, in that order; junction bases with no gene match: 4. The CDR3 runs to 12 residues. Germline V CDR1 and CDR2: SQVTM, ANQGSEA. The CDR3 nucleotides read TGCAGCGTTCTTCACAGGGGGGAGACCCAGTACTTC. Translation: CSVLHRGETQYF.

The chain recombines TRBV15 with TRBJ1-2; D gene uncertain. The CDR3 covers 12 residues. Germline values: CDR1 LNHNV, CDR2 YYDKDF (reference sequence). V dropped 1 base and J dropped 7 bases, with 7 bases sitting between them. The chain's CDR3 is CATSRGGLGYTF. The CDR3, as DNA: TGTGCCACCAGCAGAGGCGGCCTTGGCTACACCTTC.

The J gene is TRBJ2-2, the V gene TRBV7-3; D unclear. This CDR3 region has 15 residues. CDR1 SGHTA and CDR2 FQGTGA come from the germline V gene. Trimming took off 3 bases at V and 1 base at J, with 9 bases between the two ends. The CDR3 sequence is CASSFNVGNTGELFF. As DNA, the CDR3 is TGTGCCAGCAGCTTCAACGTCGGGAACACCGGGGAGCTGTTTTTT.

The chain is built from TRBV30 and TRBJ1-3, with 8 bases matching TRBD1. Germline values: CDR1 GTSNPN, CDR2 SVGIG (reference sequence). The CDR3 extends over 14 amino acids. Losses at the gene ends were 5 bases for V and 0 bases for J; bases not matched to a gene: 3. The chain's CDR3 is CAWETGGSGNTIYF. Written as DNA, the CDR3 is TGTGCCTGGGAAACAGGGGGCTCTGGAAACACCATATATTTT. The entire variable domain, with the rest obtained from reference TRBV30 and TRBJ1-3, is as follows: SQTIHQWPATLVQPVGSPLSLECTVEGTSNPNLYWYRQAAGRGLQLLFYSVGIGQISSEVPQNLSASRPQDRQFILSSKKLLLSDSGFYLCAWETGGSGNTIYFGEGSWLTVV.

The chain recombines TRBV2 with TRBJ1-2; perhaps TRBD1 as D (6 bases). The germline V and J ends were trimmed by 4 bases and 5 bases, with 8 bases remaining between them. The germline V gene has CDR1 SNHLY and CDR2 FYNNEI. CDR3 length equals 12 residues. The chain's CDR3 is CASSGQVYGYTF. As DNA, the CDR3 is TGTGCCAGCAGTGGACAGGTATATGGCTACACCTTC. The full variable domain, completed using reference TRBV2 and TRBJ1-2, is EPEVTQTPSHQVTQMGQEVILRCVPISNHLYFYWYRQILGQKVEFLVSFYNNEISEKSEIFDDQFSVERPDGSNFTLKIRSTKLEDSAMYFCASSGQVYGYTFGSGTRLTVV.

This clone has a count of ten or more. The rearrangement joins TRBV7-9 to TRBJ1-1; D remains unclear. Trimming took 0 bases from V and 0 from J, leaving 8 bases between them. The CDR3 length is 15 residues. Germline V gene lookup returns CDR1 SEHNR and CDR2 FQNEAQ (reference sequence). CDR3 loop: CASSLAAVMNTEAFF. In DNA, the CDR3 is TGTGCCAGCAGCTTAGCGGCAGTGATGAACACTGAAGCTTTCTTT.

The chain recombines TRBV7-8 with TRBJ2-7; no firm D call. The CDR3 length is 13 residues. Germline V gene data show CDR1 as SGHVS and CDR2 as FQNEAQ. The V gene lost 2 bases and the J gene lost 4 bases, with 9 bases spanning the gap. The CDR3 DNA sequence: TGTGCCAGCAGCTTAAGGCAGGAATACGAGCAGTACTTC. Translation gives CASSLRQEYEQYF.

The rearrangement uses TRBV5-6 and TRBJ1-1; TRBD1 matches at 7 bases. With 4 bases clipped from V and 3 bases from J, the junction kept 9 bases outside the gene matches. Germline V gene sequence: CDR1 SGHDT, CDR2 YYEEEE. The CDR3 contains 15 residues. This chain's CDR3 is CASSRGGSADTEAFF. CDR3 in DNA: TGTGCCAGCAGCCGAGGGGGCTCGGCGGACACTGAAGCTTTCTTT.

This sequence joins TRBV27 and TRBJ2-1, with D possibly matching TRBD2 (5 bases). Germline CDR1 is MNHEY and CDR2 is SMNVEV (reference sequence). V gave up 2 bases and J gave up 5 bases, with 16 bases separating them. The CDR3 runs 16 residues. The CDR3, as DNA: TGTGCCAGCAGTTTACTCGACGGGGTGAGGGACAATGAGCAGTTCTTC. It encodes CASSLLDGVRDNEQFF.

The rearrangement uses TRBV28 and TRBJ1-2, with D uncertain. Germline V gives CDR1 MDHEN, CDR2 SYDVKM. Trimming cost V 2 bases and J 1 base, with 8 bases left between them. The CDR3 has 14 residues. The CDR3 here is CASSLHADNYGYTF. In nucleotides, the CDR3 is TGTGCCAGCAGTTTACACGCGGATAACTATGGCTACACCTTC.

The rearrangement uses TRBV5-1 and TRBJ2-7; D is ambiguous. Germline V gives CDR1 SGHRS, CDR2 YFSETQ. The CDR3 spans 15 residues. V shed 2 bases and J shed 3 bases, with 15 bases lying between them. The CDR3 region is CASSFLGSPNYEQYF. The CDR3 DNA reads as TGCGCCAGCAGCTTCTTGGGTAGCCCTAACTACGAGCAGTACTTC.